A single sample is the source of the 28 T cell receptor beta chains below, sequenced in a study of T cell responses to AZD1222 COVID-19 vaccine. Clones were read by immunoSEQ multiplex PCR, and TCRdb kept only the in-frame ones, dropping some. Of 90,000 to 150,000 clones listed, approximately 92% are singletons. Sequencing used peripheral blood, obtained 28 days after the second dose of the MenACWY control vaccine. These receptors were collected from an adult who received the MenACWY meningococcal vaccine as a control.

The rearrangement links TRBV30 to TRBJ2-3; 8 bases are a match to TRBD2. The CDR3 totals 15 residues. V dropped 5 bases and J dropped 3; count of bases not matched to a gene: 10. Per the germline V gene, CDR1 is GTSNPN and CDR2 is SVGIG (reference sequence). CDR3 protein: CAWEVAGTATDTQYF. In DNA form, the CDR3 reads TGTGCCTGGGAAGTAGCGGGAACGGCGACAGATACGCAGTATTTT. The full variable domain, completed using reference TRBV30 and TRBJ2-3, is SQTIHQWPATLVQPVGSPLSLECTVEGTSNPNLYWYRQAAGRGLQLLFYSVGIGQISSEVPQNLSASRPQDRQFILSSKKLLLSDSGFYLCAWEVAGTATDTQYFGPGTRLTVL.

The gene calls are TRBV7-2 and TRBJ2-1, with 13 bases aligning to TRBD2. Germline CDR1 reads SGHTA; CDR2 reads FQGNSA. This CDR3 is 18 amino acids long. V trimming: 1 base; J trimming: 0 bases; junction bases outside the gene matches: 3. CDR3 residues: CASSLVLAGGSSYNEQFF. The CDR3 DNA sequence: TGTGCCAGCAGCTTAGTACTAGCGGGAGGGAGCTCCTACAATGAGCAGTTCTTC. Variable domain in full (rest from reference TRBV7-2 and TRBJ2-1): GAGVSQSPSNKVTEKGKDVELRCDPISGHTALYWYRQSLGQGLEFLIYFQGNSAPDKSGLPSDRFSAERTGGSVSTLTIQRTQQEDSAVYLCASSLVLAGGSSYNEQFFGPGTRLTVL.

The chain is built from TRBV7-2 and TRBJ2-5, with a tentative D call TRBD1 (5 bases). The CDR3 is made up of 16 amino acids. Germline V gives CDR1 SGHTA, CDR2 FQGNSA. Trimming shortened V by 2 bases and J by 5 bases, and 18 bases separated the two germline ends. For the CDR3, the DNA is TGTGCCAGCAGCTTAAGTGGGGCTGGTTCCCTCGAGACCCAGTACTTC. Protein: CASSLSGAGSLETQYF.

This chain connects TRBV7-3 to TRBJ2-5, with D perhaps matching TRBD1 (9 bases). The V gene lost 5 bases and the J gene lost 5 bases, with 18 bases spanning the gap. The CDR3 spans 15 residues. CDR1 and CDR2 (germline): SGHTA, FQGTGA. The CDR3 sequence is CASSQGTGTRETQYF. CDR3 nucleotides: TGTGCCAGCAGCCAAGGGACAGGGACTAGGGAGACCCAGTACTTC.

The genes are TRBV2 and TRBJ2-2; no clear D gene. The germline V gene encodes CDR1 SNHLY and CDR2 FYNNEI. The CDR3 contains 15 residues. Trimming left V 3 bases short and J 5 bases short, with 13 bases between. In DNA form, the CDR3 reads TGTGCCAGCAGTGAGAATTCCGTATGGACCGGGGAGCTGTTTTTT. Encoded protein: CASSENSVWTGELFF.

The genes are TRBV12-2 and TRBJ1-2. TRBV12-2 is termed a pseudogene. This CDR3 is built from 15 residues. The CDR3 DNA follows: TGTGCAAGTCGCTTAGCGCTGACCGTAAGCTATGGCTACACCTTC. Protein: CASRLALTVSYGYTF.

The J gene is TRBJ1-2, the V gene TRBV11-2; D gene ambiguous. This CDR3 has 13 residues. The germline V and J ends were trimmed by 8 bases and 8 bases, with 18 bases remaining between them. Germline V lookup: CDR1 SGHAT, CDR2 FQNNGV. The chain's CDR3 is CASFSPGHLGYTF. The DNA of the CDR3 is TGTGCCAGCTTTTCTCCGGGCCATCTGGGCTACACCTTC. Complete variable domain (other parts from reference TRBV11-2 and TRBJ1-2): EAGVAQSPRYKIIEKRQSVAFWCNPISGHATLYWYQQILGQGPKLLIQFQNNGVVDDSQLPKDRFSAERLKGVDSTLKIQPAKLEDSAVYLCASFSPGHLGYTFGSGTRLTVV.

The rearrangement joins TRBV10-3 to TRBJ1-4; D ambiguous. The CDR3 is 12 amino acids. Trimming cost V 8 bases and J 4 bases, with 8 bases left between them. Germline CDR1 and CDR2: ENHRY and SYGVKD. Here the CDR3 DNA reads TGTGCCATCGCGTCCGATAATGAAAAACTGTTTTTT. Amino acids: CAIASDNEKLFF.

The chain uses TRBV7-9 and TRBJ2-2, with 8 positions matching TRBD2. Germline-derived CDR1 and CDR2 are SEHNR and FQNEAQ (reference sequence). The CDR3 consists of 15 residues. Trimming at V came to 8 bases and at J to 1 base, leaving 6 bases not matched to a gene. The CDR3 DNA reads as TGTGCCAGCCCCTTGGCGGGAGGGAACACCGGGGAGCTGTTTTTT. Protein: CASPLAGGNTGELFF.

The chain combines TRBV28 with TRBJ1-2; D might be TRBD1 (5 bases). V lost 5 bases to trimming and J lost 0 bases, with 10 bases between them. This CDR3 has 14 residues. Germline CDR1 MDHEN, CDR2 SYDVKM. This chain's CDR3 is CASSKQVPNYGYTF. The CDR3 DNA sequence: TGTGCCAGCAGTAAACAGGTTCCTAACTATGGCTACACCTTC.

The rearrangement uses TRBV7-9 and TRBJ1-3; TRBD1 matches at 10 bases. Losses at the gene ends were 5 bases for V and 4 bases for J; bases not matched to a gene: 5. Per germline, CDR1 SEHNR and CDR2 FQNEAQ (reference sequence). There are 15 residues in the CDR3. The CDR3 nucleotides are TGTGCCAGCAGCAGACAGGGGGCAGGAGGAAACACCATATATTTT. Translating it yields CASSRQGAGGNTIYF. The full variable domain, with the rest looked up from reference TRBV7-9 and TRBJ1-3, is DTGVSQNPRHKITKRGQNVTFRCDPISEHNRLYWYRQTLGQGPEFLTYFQNEAQLEKSRLLSDRFSAERPKGSFSTLEIQRTEQGDSAMYLCASSRQGAGGNTIYFGEGSWLTVV.

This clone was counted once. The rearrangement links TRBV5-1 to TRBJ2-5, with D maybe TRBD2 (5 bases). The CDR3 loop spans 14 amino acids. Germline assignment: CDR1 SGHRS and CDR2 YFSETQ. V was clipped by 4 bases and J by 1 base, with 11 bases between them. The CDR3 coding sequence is TGCGCCAGCAGCCCCACTAGGGTCCAAGAGACCCAGTACTTC. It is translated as CASSPTRVQETQYF.

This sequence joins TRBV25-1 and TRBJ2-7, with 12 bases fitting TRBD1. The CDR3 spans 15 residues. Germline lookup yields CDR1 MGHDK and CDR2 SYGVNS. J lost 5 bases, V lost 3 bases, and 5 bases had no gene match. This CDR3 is CASSEAGTGGDEQYF. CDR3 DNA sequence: TGTGCCAGCAGTGAGGCCGGGACAGGGGGCGACGAGCAGTACTTC.

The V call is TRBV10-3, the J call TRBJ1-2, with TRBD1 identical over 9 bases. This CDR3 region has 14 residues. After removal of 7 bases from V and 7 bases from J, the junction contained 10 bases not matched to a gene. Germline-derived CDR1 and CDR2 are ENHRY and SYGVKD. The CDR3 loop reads CAIKPTGGMGGYTF. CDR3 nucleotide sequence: TGTGCCATCAAGCCCACAGGGGGCATGGGTGGCTACACCTTC.

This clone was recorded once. CDR3 nucleotides: TGTGCCAGCACCCTTCGAGAAACTGAAGCTTTCTTT. It specifies CASTLRETEAFF. The chain combines TRBV12-3 or TRBV12-4 with TRBJ1-1; D is uncertain. V shed 7 bases and J shed 5 bases, with 11 bases lying between them. CDR3 size: 12 residues.

The CDR3 protein is CASSPGQATNYEQYF. CDR3 coding DNA: TGTGCCAGCTCACCCGGTCAGGCTACCAACTACGAGCAGTACTTC. V and J are TRBV18 and TRBJ2-7; D not resolved. From germline, CDR1 is KGHSH and CDR2 LQKENI. The CDR3 is made up of 15 amino acids. V was pared by 3 bases and J by 3 bases, with 15 bases between.

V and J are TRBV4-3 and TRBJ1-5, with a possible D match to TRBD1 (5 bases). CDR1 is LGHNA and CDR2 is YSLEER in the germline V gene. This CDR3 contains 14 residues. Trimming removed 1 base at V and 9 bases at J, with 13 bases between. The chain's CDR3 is CASSQGSGRGPQHF. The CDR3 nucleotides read TGCGCCAGCAGCCAAGGATCGGGGCGAGGGCCCCAGCATTTT.

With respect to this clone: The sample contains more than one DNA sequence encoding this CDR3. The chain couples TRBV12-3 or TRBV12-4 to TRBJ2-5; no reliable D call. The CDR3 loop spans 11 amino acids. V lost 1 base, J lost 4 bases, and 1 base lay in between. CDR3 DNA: TGTGCCAGCAGTTTAGGAGAGACCCAGTACTTC. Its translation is CASSLGETQYF.

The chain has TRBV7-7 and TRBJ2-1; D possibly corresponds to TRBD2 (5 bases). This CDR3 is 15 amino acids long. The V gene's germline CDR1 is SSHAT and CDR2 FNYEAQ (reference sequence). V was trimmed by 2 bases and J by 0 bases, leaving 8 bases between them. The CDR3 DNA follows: TGTGCCAGCAGCTTAATAGCGAGCTCCTACAATGAGCAGTTCTTC. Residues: CASSLIASSYNEQFF.

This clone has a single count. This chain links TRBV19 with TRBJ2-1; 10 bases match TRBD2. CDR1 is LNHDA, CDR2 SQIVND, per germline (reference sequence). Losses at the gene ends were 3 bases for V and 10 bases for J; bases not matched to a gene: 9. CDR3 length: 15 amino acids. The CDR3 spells CASSISTSGLGEQFF. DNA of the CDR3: TGTGCCAGTAGTATCTCGACTAGCGGGCTTGGAGAGCAGTTCTTC.

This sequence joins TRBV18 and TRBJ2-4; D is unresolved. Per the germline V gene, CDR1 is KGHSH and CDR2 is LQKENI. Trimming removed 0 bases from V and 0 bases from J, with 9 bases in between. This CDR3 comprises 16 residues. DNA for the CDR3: TGTGCCAGCTCACCACCGCTCGGGCTAGCCAAAAACATTCAGTACTTC. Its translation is CASSPPLGLAKNIQYF.

In DNA form, the CDR3 reads TGTGCCAGCAGCCAAGGACAGTTCAATCAGCCCCAGCATTTT. Translation gives CASSQGQFNQPQHF. This chain uses TRBV3-1 (or the pseudogene TRBV3-2) with TRBJ1-5, with TRBD1 as a possible D gene (5 bases). The CDR3 extends over 14 amino acids. Germline values: CDR1 LGHDT, CDR2 YNNKEL (reference sequence). V was clipped by 1 base and J by 3 bases, with 7 bases between them.

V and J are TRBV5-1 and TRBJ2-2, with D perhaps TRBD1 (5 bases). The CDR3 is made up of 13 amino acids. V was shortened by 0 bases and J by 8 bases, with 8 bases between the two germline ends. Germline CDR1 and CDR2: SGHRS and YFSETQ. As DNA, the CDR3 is TGCGCCAGCAGCTTGGAGGGGCTAGGGGAGCTGTTTTTT. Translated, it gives CASSLEGLGELFF. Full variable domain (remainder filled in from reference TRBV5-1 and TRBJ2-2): KAGVTQTPRYLIKTRGQQVTLSCSPISGHRSVSWYQQTPGQGLQFLFEYFSETQRNKGNFPGRFSGRQFSNSRSEMNVSTLELGDSALYLCASSLEGLGELFFGEGSRLTVL.

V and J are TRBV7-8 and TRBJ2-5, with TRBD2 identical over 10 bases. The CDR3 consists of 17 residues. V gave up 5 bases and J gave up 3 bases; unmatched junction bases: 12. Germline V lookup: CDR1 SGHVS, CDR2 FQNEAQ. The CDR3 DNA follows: TGTGCCAGCAGCCCTAGGGACTCACTAGCGGGGAAAGAGACCCAGTACTTC. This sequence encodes CASSPRDSLAGKETQYF. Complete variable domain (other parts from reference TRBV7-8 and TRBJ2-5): GAGVSQSPRYKVAKRGQDVALRCDPISGHVSLFWYQQALGQGPEFLTYFQNEAQLDKSGLPSDRFFAERPEGSVSTLKIQRTQQEDSAVYLCASSPRDSLAGKETQYFGPGTRLLVL.

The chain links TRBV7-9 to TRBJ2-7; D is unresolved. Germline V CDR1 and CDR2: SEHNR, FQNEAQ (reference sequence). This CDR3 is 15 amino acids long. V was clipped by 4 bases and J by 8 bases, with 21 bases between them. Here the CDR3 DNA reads TGTGCCAGCAGCTCTCAAGACCCCCTCTTTACTCAGCAGTACGTC. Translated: CASSSQDPLFTQQYV.

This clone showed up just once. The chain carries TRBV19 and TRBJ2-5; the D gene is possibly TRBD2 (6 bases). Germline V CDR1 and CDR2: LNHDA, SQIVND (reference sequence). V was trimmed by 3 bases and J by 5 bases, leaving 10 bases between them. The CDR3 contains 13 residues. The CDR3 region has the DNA TGTGCCAGTAGTATGGGACTGTTGGAGACCCAGTACTTC. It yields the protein CASSMGLLETQYF.

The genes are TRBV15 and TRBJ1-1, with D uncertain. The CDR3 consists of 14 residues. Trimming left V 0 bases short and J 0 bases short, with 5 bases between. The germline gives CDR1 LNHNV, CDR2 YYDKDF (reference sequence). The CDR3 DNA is TGTGCCACCAGCAGAGATCGAGTGAACACTGAAGCTTTCTTT. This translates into CATSRDRVNTEAFF.

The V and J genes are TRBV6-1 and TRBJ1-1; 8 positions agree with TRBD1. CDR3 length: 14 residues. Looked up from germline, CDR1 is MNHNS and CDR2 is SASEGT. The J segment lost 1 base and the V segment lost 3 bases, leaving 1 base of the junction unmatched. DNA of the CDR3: TGTGCCAGCAGTGACAGGGGGCAGAACACTGAAGCTTTCTTT. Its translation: CASSDRGQNTEAFF.